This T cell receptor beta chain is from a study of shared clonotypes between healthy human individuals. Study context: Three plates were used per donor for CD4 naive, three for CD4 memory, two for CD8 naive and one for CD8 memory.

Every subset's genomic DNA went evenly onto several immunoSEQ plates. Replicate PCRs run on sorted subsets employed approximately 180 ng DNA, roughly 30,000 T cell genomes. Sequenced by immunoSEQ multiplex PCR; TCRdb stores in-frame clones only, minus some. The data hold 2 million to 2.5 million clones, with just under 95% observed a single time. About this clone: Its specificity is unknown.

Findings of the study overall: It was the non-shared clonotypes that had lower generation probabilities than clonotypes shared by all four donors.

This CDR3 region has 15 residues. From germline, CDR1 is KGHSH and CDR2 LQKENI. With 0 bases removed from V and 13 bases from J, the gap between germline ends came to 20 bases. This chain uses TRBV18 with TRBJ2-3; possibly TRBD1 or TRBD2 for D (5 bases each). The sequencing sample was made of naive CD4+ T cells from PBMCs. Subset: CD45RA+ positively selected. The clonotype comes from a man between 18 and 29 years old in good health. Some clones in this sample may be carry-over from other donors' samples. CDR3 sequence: CASSPPNRWDAEEYF. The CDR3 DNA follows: TGTGCCAGCTCACCACCTAATCGTTGGGACGCTGAGGAGTATTTT.